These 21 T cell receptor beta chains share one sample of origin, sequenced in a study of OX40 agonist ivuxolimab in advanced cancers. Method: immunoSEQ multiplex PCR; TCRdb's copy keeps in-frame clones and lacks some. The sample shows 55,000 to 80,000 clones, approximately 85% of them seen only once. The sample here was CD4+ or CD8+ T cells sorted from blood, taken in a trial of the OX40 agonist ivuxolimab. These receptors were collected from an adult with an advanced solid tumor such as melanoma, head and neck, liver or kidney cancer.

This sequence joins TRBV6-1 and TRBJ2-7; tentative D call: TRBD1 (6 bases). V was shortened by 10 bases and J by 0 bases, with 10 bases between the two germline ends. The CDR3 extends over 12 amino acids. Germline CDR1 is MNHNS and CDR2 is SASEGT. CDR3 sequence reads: CATRTDSYEQYF. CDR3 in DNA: TGTGCCACCCGGACAGACTCCTACGAGCAGTACTTC.

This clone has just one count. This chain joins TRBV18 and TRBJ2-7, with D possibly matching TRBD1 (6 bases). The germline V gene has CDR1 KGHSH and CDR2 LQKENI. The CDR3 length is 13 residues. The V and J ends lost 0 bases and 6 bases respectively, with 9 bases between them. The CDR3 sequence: CASSPPTGIEQYF. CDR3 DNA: TGTGCCAGCTCACCACCGACAGGCATCGAGCAGTACTTC.

The DNA of the CDR3 is TGCGCCAGCAGCTTGGTTGAGGGAAAGAGCACTGAAGCTTTCTTT. The encoded protein is CASSLVEGKSTEAFF. V gene TRBV5-1 combines with J gene TRBJ1-1; D unclear. The CDR3 sequence is 15 residues long. Germline-derived CDR1 and CDR2 are SGHRS and YFSETQ. V was clipped by 0 bases and J by 4 bases, with 13 bases between them.

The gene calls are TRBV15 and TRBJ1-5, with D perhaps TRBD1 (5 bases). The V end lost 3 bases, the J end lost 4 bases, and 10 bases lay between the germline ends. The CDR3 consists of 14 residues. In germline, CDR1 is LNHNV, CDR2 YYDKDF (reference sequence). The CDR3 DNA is TGTGCCACCAGCAGCGTGGGGGGGAATCAGCCCCAGCATTTT. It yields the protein CATSSVGGNQPQHF.

The CDR3 nucleotides are TGTGCCAGCAGCGAGACAGTCAATCAGCCCCAGCATTTT. It yields the protein CASSETVNQPQHF. The J gene is TRBJ1-5, the V gene TRBV7-2; the D gene is possibly TRBD1 (5 bases). Trimming left V 5 bases short and J 3 bases short, with 8 bases between. The CDR3 totals 13 residues. The V gene's germline CDR1 is SGHTA and CDR2 FQGNSA.

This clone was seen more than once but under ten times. As DNA, the CDR3 is TGCGCCAGCACCCCTGGAACGGGAAAACCCGGGGAGCTGTTTTTT. Translating gives CASTPGTGKPGELFF. The chain carries TRBV4-3 and TRBJ2-2; weak D call: TRBD2 (5 bases). The CDR3 has 15 residues. V lost 7 bases to trimming and J lost 6 bases, with 18 bases between them. Germline values: CDR1 LGHNA, CDR2 YSLEER.

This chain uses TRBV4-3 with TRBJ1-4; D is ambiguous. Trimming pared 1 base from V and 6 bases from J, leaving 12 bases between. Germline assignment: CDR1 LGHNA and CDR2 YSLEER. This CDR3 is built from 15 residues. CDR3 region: CASSQVAGRDEKLFF. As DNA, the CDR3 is TGCGCCAGCAGCCAAGTGGCGGGCCGAGATGAAAAACTGTTTTTT.

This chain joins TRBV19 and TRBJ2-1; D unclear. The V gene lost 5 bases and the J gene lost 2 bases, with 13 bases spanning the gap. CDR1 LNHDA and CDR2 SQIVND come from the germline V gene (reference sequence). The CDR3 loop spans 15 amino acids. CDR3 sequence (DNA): TGTGCCAGTAGTTTCCGACATGGTACCTACAATGAGCAGTTCTTC. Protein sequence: CASSFRHGTYNEQFF.

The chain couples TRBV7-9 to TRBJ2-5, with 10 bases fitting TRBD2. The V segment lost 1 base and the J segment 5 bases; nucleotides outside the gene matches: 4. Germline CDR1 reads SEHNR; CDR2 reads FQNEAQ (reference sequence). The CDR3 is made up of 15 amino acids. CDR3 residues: CASSLGAGGPETQYF. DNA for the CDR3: TGTGCCAGCAGCTTAGGAGCGGGGGGGCCTGAGACCCAGTACTTC. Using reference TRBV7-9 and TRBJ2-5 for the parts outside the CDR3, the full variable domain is DTGVSQNPRHKITKRGQNVTFRCDPISEHNRLYWYRQTLGQGPEFLTYFQNEAQLEKSRLLSDRFSAERPKGSFSTLEIQRTEQGDSAMYLCASSLGAGGPETQYFGPGTRLLVL.

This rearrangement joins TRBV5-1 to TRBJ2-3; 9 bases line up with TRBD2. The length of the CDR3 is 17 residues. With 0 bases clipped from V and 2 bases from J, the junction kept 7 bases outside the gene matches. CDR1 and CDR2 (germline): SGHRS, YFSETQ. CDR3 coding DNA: TGCGCCAGCAGCTTGGGGCTAGCGGGGCGATTCACAGATACGCAGTATTTT. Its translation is CASSLGLAGRFTDTQYF.

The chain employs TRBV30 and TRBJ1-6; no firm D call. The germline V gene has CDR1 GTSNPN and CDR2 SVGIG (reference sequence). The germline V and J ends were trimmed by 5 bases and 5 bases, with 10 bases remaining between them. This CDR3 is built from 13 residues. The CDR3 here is CAWARGNNSPLHF. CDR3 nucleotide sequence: TGTGCCTGGGCCAGAGGTAATAATTCACCCCTCCACTTT.

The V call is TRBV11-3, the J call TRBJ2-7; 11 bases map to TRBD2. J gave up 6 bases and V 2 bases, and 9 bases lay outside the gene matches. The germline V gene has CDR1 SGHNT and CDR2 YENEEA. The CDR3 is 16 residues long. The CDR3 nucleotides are TGTGCCAGCAGCTTATTTAGCGGGAGGGCCTCCCCCGAGCAGTACTTC. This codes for CASSLFSGRASPEQYF.

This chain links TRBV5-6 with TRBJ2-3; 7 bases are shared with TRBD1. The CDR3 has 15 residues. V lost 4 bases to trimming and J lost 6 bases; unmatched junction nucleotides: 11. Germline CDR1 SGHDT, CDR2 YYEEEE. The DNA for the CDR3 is TGTGCCAGCAGCACCTCGACAGGGTTCGGGGATACGCAGTATTTT. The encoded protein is CASSTSTGFGDTQYF.

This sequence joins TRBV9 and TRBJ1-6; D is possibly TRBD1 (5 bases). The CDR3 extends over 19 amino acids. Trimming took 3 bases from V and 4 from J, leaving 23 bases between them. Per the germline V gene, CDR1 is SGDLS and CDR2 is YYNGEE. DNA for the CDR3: TGTGCCAGCAGCGCACTAAGTTTGAGGGGCTCACTTTATAATTCACCCCTCCACTTT. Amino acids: CASSALSLRGSLYNSPLHF.

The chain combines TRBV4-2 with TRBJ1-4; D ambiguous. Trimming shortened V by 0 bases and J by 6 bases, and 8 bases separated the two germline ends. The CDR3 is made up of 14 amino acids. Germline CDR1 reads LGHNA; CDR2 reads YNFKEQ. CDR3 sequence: CASSQEELDEKLFF. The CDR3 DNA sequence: TGTGCCAGCAGCCAAGAGGAGCTGGATGAAAAACTGTTTTTT.

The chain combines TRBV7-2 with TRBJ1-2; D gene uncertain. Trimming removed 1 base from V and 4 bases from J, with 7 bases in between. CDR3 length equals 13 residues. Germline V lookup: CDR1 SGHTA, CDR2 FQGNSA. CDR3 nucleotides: TGTGCCAGCAGCTTAGGGGCCCTCTATGGCTACACCTTC. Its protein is CASSLGALYGYTF.

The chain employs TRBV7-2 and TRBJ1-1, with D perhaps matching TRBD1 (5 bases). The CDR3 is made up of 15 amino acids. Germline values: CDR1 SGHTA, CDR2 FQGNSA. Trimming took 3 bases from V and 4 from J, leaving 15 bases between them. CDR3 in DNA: TGTGCCAGCAGCTTTCTGGGGCTGGTAGGCACTGAAGCTTTCTTT. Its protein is CASSFLGLVGTEAFF.

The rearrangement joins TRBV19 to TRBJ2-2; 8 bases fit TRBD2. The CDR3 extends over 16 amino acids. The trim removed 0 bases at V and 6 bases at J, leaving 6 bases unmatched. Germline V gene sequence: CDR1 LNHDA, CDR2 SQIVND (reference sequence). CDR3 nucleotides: TGTGCCAGTAGTATAGAGATTAAAGCGGGAGCCGGGGAGCTGTTTTTT. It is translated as CASSIEIKAGAGELFF.

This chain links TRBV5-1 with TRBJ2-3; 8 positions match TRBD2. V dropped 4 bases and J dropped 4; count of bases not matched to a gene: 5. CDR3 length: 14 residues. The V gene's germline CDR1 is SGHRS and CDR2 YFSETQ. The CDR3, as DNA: TGCGCCAGCAGCCGAGCGGGAGCAGCAGATACGCAGTATTTT. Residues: CASSRAGAADTQYF. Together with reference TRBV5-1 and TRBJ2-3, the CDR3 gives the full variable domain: KAGVTQTPRYLIKTRGQQVTLSCSPISGHRSVSWYQQTPGQGLQFLFEYFSETQRNKGNFPGRFSGRQFSNSRSEMNVSTLELGDSALYLCASSRAGAADTQYFGPGTRLTVL.

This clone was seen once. CDR3 residues: CASEESTDTQYF. The CDR3 DNA reads TGTGCCAGCGAGGAGAGCACAGATACGCAGTATTTT. The V and J genes are TRBV6-5 and TRBJ2-3; D gene uncertain. The length of the CDR3 is 12 residues. CDR1 and CDR2 (germline): MNHEY, SVGAGI. The V end lost 8 bases, the J end lost 0 bases, and 6 bases lay between the germline ends.

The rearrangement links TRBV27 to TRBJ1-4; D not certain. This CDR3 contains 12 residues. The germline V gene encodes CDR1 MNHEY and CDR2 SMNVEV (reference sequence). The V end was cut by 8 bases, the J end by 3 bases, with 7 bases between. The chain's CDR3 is CASARSNEKLFF. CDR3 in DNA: TGTGCCAGCGCGCGGTCTAATGAAAAACTGTTTTTT.